This TCR beta chain derives from a study of OX40 agonist ivuxolimab in advanced cancers. Trimming took 8 bases from V and 5 from J; bases not matched to a gene: 15. The length of the CDR3 is 15 residues. CDR1 and CDR2 (germline): ENHRY, SYGVKD. TCRdb's copy holds only in-frame clones and misses some; the assay was immunoSEQ multiplex PCR. The sample has over 45,000 clones, approximately 90% seen once. Notes on this clone: Antigen specificity is unknown.

Study-level points and caveats: In a subset of nonresponders, normalized T-cell clonal expansion was also low. On average, a greater number of expanded clones characterised CD8+ T cells relative to CD4+.

Sequenced here: CD4+ or CD8+ T cells sorted from blood, sampled in a trial of the OX40 agonist ivuxolimab. This sequence was found in an adult with an advanced solid tumor such as melanoma, head and neck, liver or kidney cancer. The rearrangement links TRBV10-3 to TRBJ2-7, with 7 bases lining up with TRBD1. The CDR3 nucleotides read TGTGCCATCTCCCGGACGGGCGAGGGGGCCCACGAGCAGTACTTC. This encodes CAISRTGEGAHEQYF.